This TCR beta chain was sequenced for a study of follicular helper T cells after annual influenza vaccination. Sequenced by immunoSEQ multiplex PCR; TCRdb stores in-frame clones only, minus some. Among approximately 30,000 clones listed, roughly 80% were seen once. Time point specified: 2014-2015 season, pre-vaccination. ICOS+CD38+ and ICOS-CD38- fractions were sorted from non-naive CD4+CXCR5+PD-1+ cells. Regarding this clone: What it recognizes is unknown.

The study's findings and limits: Successive annual vaccinations recalled a recurrent oligoclonal ICOS+CD38+ cTfh response with influenza-specific clonotypes.

There are 14 residues in the CDR3. Trimming removed 0 bases at V and 7 bases at J, with 10 bases between. This specimen was CXCR5+ CD38- circulating T follicular helper cells from blood, taken on the day of influenza vaccination. Sample subset: circulating Tfh, non-naive CD4+CXCR5+PD-1+ (ICOS+CD38+ or ICOS-CD38-). The chain is built from TRBV5-3 and TRBJ1-4; a weak D match, TRBD1 (6 bases). TRBV5-3 is an ORF for which the function is uncertain. This TCR derives from an adult who received the influenza vaccine. CDR3: CARSLGQVAEKLFF. The CDR3 DNA follows: TGTGCCAGAAGCTTGGGACAGGTGGCTGAAAAACTGTTTTTT.